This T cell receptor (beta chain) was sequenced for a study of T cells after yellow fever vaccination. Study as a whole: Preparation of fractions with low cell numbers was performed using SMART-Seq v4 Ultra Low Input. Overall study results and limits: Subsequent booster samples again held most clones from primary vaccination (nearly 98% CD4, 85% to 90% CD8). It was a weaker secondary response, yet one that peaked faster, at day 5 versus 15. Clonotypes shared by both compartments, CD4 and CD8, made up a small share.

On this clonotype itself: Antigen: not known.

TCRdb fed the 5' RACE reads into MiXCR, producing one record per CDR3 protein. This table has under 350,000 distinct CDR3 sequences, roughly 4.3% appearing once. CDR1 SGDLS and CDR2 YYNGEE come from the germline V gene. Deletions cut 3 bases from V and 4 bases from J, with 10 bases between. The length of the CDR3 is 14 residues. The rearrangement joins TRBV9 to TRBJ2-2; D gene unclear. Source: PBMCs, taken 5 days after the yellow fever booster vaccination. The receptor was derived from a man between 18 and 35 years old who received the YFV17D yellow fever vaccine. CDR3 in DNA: TGTGCCAGCAGCGGGACCTTCGGCACCGGGGAGCTGTTTTTT. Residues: CASSGTFGTGELFF. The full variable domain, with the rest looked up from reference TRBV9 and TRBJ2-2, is DSGVTQTPKHLITATGQRVTLRCSPRSGDLSVYWYQQSLDQGLQFLIQYYNGEERAKGNILERFSAQQFPDLHSELNLSSLELGDSALYFCASSGTFGTGELFFGEGSRLTVL.